These T cell receptor beta chains were read from a single sample in a study of lymphopenia after photon versus proton radiotherapy. The assay was immunoSEQ multiplex PCR, and TCRdb's table has in-frame clones only and misses some. The top ten hold about 0.72% of the sample, which has about 30,000 clones, roughly 94% seen once. The sequencing used peripheral blood, collected from a patient treated with photon-based radiotherapy. Every receptor here comes from a woman aged 45-60 years with cholangiocarcinoma. Each CDR3 is given with its conserved first and last residue. D genes are given only for firm matches. The size of a clone is reported for some rows only, either as once, few or many, or as a class for expanded clones.

>.|TRBJ2-7|.|TRBV9
CASSPLGPMSSYEQYF
TGTGCCAGCAGCCCCCTGGGTCCCATGAGCTCCTACGAGCAGTACTTC
>.|TRBJ1-5|.|TRBV4-3
CASSQGAGAPGPQHF
TGCGCCAGCAGCCAAGGGGCCGGGGCCCCAGGGCCCCAGCATTTT
>.|TRBJ1-3|.|TRBV7-9
CASSLGGGSSGNTIYF
TGTGCCAGCAGCTTGGGCGGGGGGTCGTCTGGAAACACCATATATTTT
>.|TRBJ1-2|.|TRBV19
CASKSRIDYGYTF
TGTGCCAGTAAATCGCGAATCGACTATGGCTACACCTTC
>.|TRBJ1-4|.|TRBV7-9
CASSFSGHPNEKLFF
TGTGCCAGCAGCTTTTCGGGACATCCTAATGAAAAACTGTTTTTT
>TRBD1|TRBJ2-5|.|TRBV7-2
CASSYRTGVWETQYF
TGTGCCAGCAGCTACAGGACAGGGGTGTGGGAGACCCAGTACTTC
>TRBD1|TRBJ2-1|.|TRBV5-1
CASSRGQGLIYNEQFF
TGCGCCAGCAGCCGGGGACAGGGCCTTATTTACAATGAGCAGTTCTTC
>.|TRBJ2-7|.|TRBV5-5
CASSDPGRGGYEQYF
TGTGCCAGCAGCGACCCCGGGCGGGGTGGGTACGAGCAGTACTTC
>.|TRBJ1-6|.|TRBV11-2
CASSLNPGGNSPLHF
TGTGCCAGCAGCTTAAACCCAGGCGGTAATTCACCCCTCCACTTT
>.|TRBJ2-1|.|TRBV9
CASSVRDGYNEQFF
TGTGCCAGCAGCGTACGTGACGGGTACAATGAGCAGTTCTTC
>.|TRBJ2-3|.|TRBV5-5
CASSLPASRTDTQYF
TGTGCCAGCAGCTTGCCGGCCTCACGCACAGATACGCAGTATTTT
>.|TRBJ2-7|.|TRBV19
CASSGPGRSYEQYF
TGTGCCAGTAGTGGGCCAGGGCGATCCTACGAGCAGTACTTC
>.|TRBJ1-1|.|TRBV5-1
CASSLGDTEAFF
TGCGCCAGCAGCTTAGGGGACACTGAAGCTTTCTTT
>.|TRBJ1-1|.|TRBV4-1
CASSQVIGGDTEAFF
TGCGCCAGCAGCCAAGTGATAGGGGGGGACACTGAAGCTTTCTTT
>.|TRBJ2-5|.|TRBV5-1
CASSSFGYQETQYF
TGCGCCAGCAGCTCGTTCGGGTACCAAGAGACCCAGTACTTC
>.|TRBJ2-1|.|TRBV9
CASSVVDEQFF
TGTGCCAGCAGCGTAGTAGATGAGCAGTTCTTC
>TRBD2|TRBJ2-7|.|TRBV10-2
CASISSGTSYEQYF
TGCGCCAGCATTTCTAGCGGGACGTCCTACGAGCAGTACTTC
>.|TRBJ1-6|.|TRBV28
CASSAGTPDSPLHF
TGTGCCAGCAGTGCGGGGACGCCAGATTCACCCCTCCACTTT
>.|TRBJ1-3|.|TRBV14
CASRPGSGGNTIYF
TGTGCCAGCAGACCCGGGTCAGGAGGAAACACCATATATTTT
>.|TRBJ2-1|.|TRBV9
CASSVRWQNEQFF
TGTGCCAGCAGCGTAAGGTGGCAAAATGAGCAGTTCTTC
>.|TRBJ2-1|.|TRBV10-2
CASSGGEEFF
TGCGCCAGCAGTGGGGGGGAGGAATTCTTC
>.|TRBJ1-1|.|TRBV11-2
CASSRPTGNTEAFF
TGTGCCAGCAGCCGTCCGACAGGGAACACTGAAGCTTTCTTT
>.|TRBJ2-1|once|TRBV9
CASSERGASYNEQFF
TGTGCCAGCAGCGAACGGGGGGCTTCCTACAATGAGCAGTTCTTC
>.|TRBJ1-1|.|TRBV7-6
CASSLSRVNTEAFF
TGTGCCAGCAGCTTAAGCAGGGTAAATACTGAAGCTTTCTTT
>.|TRBJ1-2|.|TRBV23-1
CASSQRQSLNYGYTF
TGCGCCAGCAGTCAAAGGCAATCCCTTAACTATGGCTACACCTTC
>TRBD1|TRBJ1-1|.|TRBV20-1
CSASRGVVAFF
TGCAGTGCTAGCAGGGGGGTGGTAGCTTTCTTT
>.|TRBJ1-1|.|TRBV30
CAWSVAGTGGEAFF
TGTGCCTGGAGTGTAGCCGGGACCGGGGGTGAAGCTTTCTTT
>.|TRBJ2-2|.|TRBV29-1
CSADSSNTGELFF
TGCAGCGCGGATAGTTCGAACACCGGGGAGCTGTTTTTT
>TRBD1|TRBJ2-7|few|TRBV4-1
CASSPTFRDRGVQYF
TGCGCCAGCAGCCCGACTTTCCGGGACAGGGGGGTGCAGTACTTC
>.|TRBJ2-3|.|TRBV11-2
CASSLGGKAGDTQYF
TGTGCCAGCAGCTTAGGCGGTAAAGCAGGAGATACGCAGTATTTT
>.|TRBJ1-4|.|TRBV7-2
CASSLLSGAGEKLFF
TGTGCCAGCAGCTTACTCTCGGGGGCAGGGGAAAAACTGTTTTTT
>TRBD1|TRBJ2-7|.|TRBV5-1
CASSLWQGAAYEQYF
TGCGCCAGCAGCTTGTGGCAGGGGGCGGCCTACGAGCAGTACTTC
>.|TRBJ2-7|.|TRBV13
CASSPPGVQGEQYF
TGTGCCAGCAGCCCCCCAGGGGTCCAGGGAGAGCAGTACTTC
>TRBD2|TRBJ2-2|.|TRBV4-3
CASSQDSSGGPGGGELFF
TGCGCCAGCAGCCAAGACTCTAGCGGGGGCCCCGGGGGCGGGGAGCTGTTTTTT
>.|TRBJ2-7|.|TRBV4-1
CASSYRTTYEQYF
TGCGCCAGCAGCTATCGCACAACCTACGAGCAGTACTTC
>.|TRBJ2-2|.|TRBV13
CASSLGGLELFF
TGTGCCAGCAGCTTAGGGGGTTTGGAGCTGTTTTTT
>TRBD1|TRBJ2-4|.|TRBV10-3
CAISEQGLATGGTKNIQYF
TGTGCCATCAGTGAACAAGGGTTAGCGACAGGGGGAACCAAAAACATTCAGTACTTC
>.|TRBJ1-2|.|TRBV25-1
CASSEGGSYGYTF
TGTGCCAGCAGTGAAGGTGGCAGCTATGGCTACACCTTC
>.|TRBJ1-4|.|TRBV11-2
CASAPSWGANEKLFF
TGTGCCAGCGCCCCTTCGTGGGGGGCTAATGAAAAACTGTTTTTT